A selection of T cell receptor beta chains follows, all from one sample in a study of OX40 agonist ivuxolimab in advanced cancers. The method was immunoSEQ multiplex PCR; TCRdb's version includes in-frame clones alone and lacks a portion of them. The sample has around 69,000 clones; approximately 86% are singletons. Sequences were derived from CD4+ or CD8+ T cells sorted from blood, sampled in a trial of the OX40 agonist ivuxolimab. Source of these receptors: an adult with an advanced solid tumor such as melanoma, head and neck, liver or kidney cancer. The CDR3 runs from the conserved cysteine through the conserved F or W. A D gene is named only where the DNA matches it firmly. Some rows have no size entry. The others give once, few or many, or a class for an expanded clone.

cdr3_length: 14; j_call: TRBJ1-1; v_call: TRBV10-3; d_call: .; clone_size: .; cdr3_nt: TGTGCCATCAGTGATAGGGGCGGAGACACTGAAGCTTTCTTT; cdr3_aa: CAISDRGGDTEAFF
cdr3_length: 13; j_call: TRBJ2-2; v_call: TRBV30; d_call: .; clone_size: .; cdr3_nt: TGTGCCTGGAGCCCACGGGCTTCCGGGGAGCTGTTTTTT; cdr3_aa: CAWSPRASGELFF
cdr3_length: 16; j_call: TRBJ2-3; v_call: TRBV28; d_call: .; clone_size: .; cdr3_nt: TGTGCCAGCAGCGCCGGGGCCAGGGGTAACACAGATACGCAGTATTTT; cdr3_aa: CASSAGARGNTDTQYF
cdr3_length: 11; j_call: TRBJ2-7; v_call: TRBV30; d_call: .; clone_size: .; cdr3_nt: TGTGGGGCGGGGTACTCCTACGAGCAGTACTTC; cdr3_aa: CGAGYSYEQYF
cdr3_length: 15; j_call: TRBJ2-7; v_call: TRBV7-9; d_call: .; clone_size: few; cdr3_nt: TGTGCCAGCAGCTTGGGTCCGGGTGGAGGGTACGAGCAGTACTTC; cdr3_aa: CASSLGPGGGYEQYF
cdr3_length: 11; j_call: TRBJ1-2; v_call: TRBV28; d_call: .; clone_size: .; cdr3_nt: TGTGCCAGCAGTTCCACCATTGGCTACACCTTC; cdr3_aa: CASSSTIGYTF
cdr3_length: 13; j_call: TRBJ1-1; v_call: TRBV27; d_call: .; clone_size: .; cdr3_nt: TGTGCCAGCAGTTATGAGGGAATCACTGAAGCTTTCTTT; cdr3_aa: CASSYEGITEAFF
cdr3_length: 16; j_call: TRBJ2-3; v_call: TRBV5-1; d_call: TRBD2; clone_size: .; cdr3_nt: TGCGCCAGCAGCCCAGCGCTAGCGGGAGGACCAGATACGCAGTATTTT; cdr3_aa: CASSPALAGGPDTQYF
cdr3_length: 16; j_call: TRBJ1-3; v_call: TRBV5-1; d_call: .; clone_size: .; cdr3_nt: TGCGCCAGCAGCTTGGCCTGGGGAAGCTCTGGAAACACCATATATTTT; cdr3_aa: CASSLAWGSSGNTIYF
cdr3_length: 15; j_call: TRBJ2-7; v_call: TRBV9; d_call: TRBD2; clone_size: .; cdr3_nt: TGTGCCAGCAGCGTAGGACATAGCGGGAGTTACGAGCAGTACTTC; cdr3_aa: CASSVGHSGSYEQYF
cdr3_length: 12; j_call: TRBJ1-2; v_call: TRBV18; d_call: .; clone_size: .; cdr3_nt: TGTGCCAGCTCACCCAACAGGGATGGCTACACCTTC; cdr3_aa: CASSPNRDGYTF
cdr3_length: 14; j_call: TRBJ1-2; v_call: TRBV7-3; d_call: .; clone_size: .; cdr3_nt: TGTGCCAGCAGCTCAGGGATCGGGGGCAGGGGCTACACCTTC; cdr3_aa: CASSSGIGGRGYTF
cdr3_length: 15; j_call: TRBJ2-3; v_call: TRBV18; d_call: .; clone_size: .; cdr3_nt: TGTGCCAGCTCACCGACGACAGGATCCACAGATACGCAGTATTTT; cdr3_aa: CASSPTTGSTDTQYF
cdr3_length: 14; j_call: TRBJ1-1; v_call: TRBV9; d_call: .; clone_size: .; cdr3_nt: TGTGCCAGCAGCGTCACACCTGGGAACACTGAAGCTTTCTTT; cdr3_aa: CASSVTPGNTEAFF
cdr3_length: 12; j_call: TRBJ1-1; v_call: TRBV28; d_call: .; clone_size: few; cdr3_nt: TGTGCCAGCCTCCGGAGGACAGCTGAAGCTTTCTTT; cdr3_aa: CASLRRTAEAFF
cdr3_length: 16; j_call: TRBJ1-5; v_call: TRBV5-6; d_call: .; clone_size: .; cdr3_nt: TGTGCCAGCAGCTTGTCAGGGGCGGGAAGCAATCAGCCCCAGCATTTT; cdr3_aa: CASSLSGAGSNQPQHF
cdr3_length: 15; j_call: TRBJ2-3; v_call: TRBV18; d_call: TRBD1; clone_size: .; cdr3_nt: TGTGCCAGCTCACCCGTGACAGGGTTGTCAGATACGCAGTATTTT; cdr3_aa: CASSPVTGLSDTQYF
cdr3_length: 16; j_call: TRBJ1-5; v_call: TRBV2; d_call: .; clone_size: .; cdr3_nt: TGTGCCAGCAGCCTAACACCCGGGACACCCAATCAGCCCCAGCATTTT; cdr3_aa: CASSLTPGTPNQPQHF
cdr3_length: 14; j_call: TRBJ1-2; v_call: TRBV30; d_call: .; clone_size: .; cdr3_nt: TGTGCCTGGAGTGGGGAAGGGCGTGAGTCTGGCTACACCTTC; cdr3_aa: CAWSGEGRESGYTF
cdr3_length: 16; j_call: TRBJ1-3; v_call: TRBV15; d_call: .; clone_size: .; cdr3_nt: TGTGCCACCAGCAGAGATCGGGGCCCTTCTGGAAACACCATATATTTT; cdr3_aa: CATSRDRGPSGNTIYF
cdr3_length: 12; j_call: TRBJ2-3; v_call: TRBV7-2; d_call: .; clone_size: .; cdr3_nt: TGTGCCAGCACCCAGGAGACGGGGACGCAGTATTTT; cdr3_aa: CASTQETGTQYF
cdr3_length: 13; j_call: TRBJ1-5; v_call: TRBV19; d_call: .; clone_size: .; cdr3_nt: TGTGCCAGTACCTTCGGGGGCAATCAGCCCCAGCATTTT; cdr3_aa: CASTFGGNQPQHF
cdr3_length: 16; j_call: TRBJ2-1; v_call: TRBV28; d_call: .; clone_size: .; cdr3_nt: TGTGCCAGCAGTCCTGAATCGTTTAGCTCCTACAATGAGCAGTTCTTC; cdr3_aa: CASSPESFSSYNEQFF
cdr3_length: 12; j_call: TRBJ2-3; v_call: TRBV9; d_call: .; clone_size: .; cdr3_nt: TGTGCCAGCAGCGTAGAGGAAGATACGCAGTATTTT; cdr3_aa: CASSVEEDTQYF
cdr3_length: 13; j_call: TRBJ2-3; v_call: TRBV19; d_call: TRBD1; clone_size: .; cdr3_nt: TGTGCCAGTAGGATAACAGGGGAGGATACGCAGTATTTT; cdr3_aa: CASRITGEDTQYF
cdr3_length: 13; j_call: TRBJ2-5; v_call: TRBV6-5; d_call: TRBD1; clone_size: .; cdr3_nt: TGTGCCAGCATGCAGGGGGCTGGAGGGACCCAGTACTTC; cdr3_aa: CASMQGAGGTQYF
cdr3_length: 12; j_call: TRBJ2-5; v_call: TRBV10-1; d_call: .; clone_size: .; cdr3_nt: TGCGCCAGCAGTGGGGGCGGCGAGACCCAGTACTTC; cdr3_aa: CASSGGGETQYF
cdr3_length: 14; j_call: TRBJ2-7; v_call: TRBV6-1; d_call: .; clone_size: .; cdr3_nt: TGTGCCAGCAGAGATACAGGTGTCTCCTACGAGCAGTACTTC; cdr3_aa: CASRDTGVSYEQYF
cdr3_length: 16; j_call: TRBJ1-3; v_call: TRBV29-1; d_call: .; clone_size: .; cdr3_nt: TGCAGCGTTGAAGAGGGAGGATCGTTCTCTGGAAACACCATATATTTT; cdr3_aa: CSVEEGGSFSGNTIYF
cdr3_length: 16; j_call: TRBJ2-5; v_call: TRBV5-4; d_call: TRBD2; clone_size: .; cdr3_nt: TGTGCCAGCAGCTCGACTCAAGCGGGAGTCGGGGAGACCCAGTACTTC; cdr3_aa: CASSSTQAGVGETQYF
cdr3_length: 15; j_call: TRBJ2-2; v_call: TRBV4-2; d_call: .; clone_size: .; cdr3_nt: TGTGCCAGCAGCCAAGTTCTTAGCGGCACCGGGGAGCTGTTTTTT; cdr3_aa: CASSQVLSGTGELFF
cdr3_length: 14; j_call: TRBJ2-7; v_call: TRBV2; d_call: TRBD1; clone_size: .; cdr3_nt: TGTGCCAGCAGCCCGGGACAGGGTATTTTCCAGCAGTACTTC; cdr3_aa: CASSPGQGIFQQYF
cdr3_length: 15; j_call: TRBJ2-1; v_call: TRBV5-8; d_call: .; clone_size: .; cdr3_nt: TGTGCCAGCAGCTTGGTTCTACAGGGAGTCGCTGAGCAGTTCTTC; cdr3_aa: CASSLVLQGVAEQFF